This T cell receptor beta chain was captured by sequencing in a study of monozygotic twins with cystic fibrosis. Study results and caveats: No link emerged between shared CDR3 counts and age, concordance or severity.

Libraries were prepared by immunoSEQ multiplex PCR; TCRdb keeps only in-frame clonotypes and omits some of them. This sample has fewer than 30,000 clones, with 96% found just once. Germline-derived CDR1 and CDR2 are SEHNR and FQNEAQ (reference sequence). The CDR3 is 15 amino acids. The V and J ends lost 4 bases and 10 bases, in that order; junction bases with no gene match: 9. Notes on this clone: The antigen remains unidentified.

The sample was blood. This chain uses TRBV7-9 with TRBJ2-1, with 11 bases lining up with TRBD2. This sequence originates from a girl aged 2 to 10 with cystic fibrosis. The CDR3 nucleotides are TGTGCCAGCAGCTCCCGTCTAGCGGGAGGAGTGGAGCAGTTCTTC. Amino acid sequence: CASSSRLAGGVEQFF.